This paragraph covers one T cell receptor beta chain sequence. MiXCR, run by TCRdb on the RT-PCR reads, gives a single entry per CDR3 protein. The sample holds more than 550,000 distinct CDR3 sequences, 13% to 15% seen once. The germline CDR1 and CDR2 sequences are LGHNA and YNFKEQ. Trimming took 4 bases from V and 3 from J, leaving 13 bases between them. The CDR3 has 15 amino acids. The source is a female donor in good health, serving as a healthy control. The sample was memory CD4+ T cells from blood. The rearrangement joins TRBV4-2 to TRBJ2-4; D unresolved. The CDR3 nucleotides are TGTGCCAGCAGCCGTGGTAGGGTAGGCAAAAACATTCAGTACTTC. It is translated as CASSRGRVGKNIQYF.